One sample yielded the 5 T cell receptor beta chains listed below, sequenced in a study of blood T cell repertoires in COVID-19. Data came from immunoSEQ multiplex PCR; TCRdb stores just in-frame clones and leaves some out. The sample contains around 68,000 clones, just over 90% of which appear only once. Sequenced material: peripheral blood. These receptors originate from a human donor in a cohort sampled during active COVID-19.

The gene calls are TRBV28 and TRBJ2-1, with D uncertain. Germline CDR1 reads MDHEN; CDR2 reads SYDVKM. This CDR3 spans 8 amino acids. Trimming stripped 10 bases from V and 8 bases from J, with 3 bases between. The CDR3 DNA is TGTGCCACCGATGAGCAGTTCTTC. This gives the protein CATDEQFF.

This clone was picked up a small number of times. The chain links TRBV5-4 to TRBJ2-7; TRBD2 matches at 12 bases. With V trimmed by 3 bases and J by 4 bases, 2 bases remained unmatched. Per germline, CDR1 SGHNT and CDR2 YYREEE (reference sequence). The CDR3 totals 14 residues. The CDR3: CASSSGTSGYEQYF. The CDR3 DNA sequence: TGTGCCAGCAGCTCTGGGACTAGCGGGTACGAGCAGTACTTC.

The chain employs TRBV2 and TRBJ2-7, with 7 bases fitting TRBD2. Trimming took 2 bases from V and 4 from J; bases not matched to a gene: 8. CDR1 is SNHLY and CDR2 is FYNNEI in the germline V gene. CDR3 length equals 15 residues. CDR3 DNA: TGTGCCAGCAGTGAATTGAGGACTAGAGGTTACGAGCAGTACTTC. This gives the protein CASSELRTRGYEQYF.

The chain's CDR3 is CASSLVGRQSEQYF. The CDR3 bases are TGCGCCAGCAGCTTGGTTGGCAGGCAGTCCGAGCAGTACTTC. V usage is TRBV5-1 and J usage is TRBJ2-7; D uncertain. Trimming stripped 0 bases from V and 6 bases from J, with 13 bases between. The CDR3 loop spans 14 amino acids. The germline gives CDR1 SGHRS, CDR2 YFSETQ.

The CDR3: CASSPKSTGVTDTQYF. The CDR3 coding sequence is TGTGCCAGCAGCCCTAAGTCGACAGGAGTCACAGATACGCAGTATTTT. The chain is built from TRBV16 and TRBJ2-3; TRBD1 is a possible D gene (6 bases). This CDR3 contains 16 residues. Germline V gene data show CDR1 as KGHSY and CDR2 as FQNENV. The ends were cut back, 4 bases at V and 2 bases at J, with 16 bases in the middle. Full variable domain (missing parts from reference TRBV16 and TRBJ2-3): GEEVAQTPKHLVRGEGQKAKLYCAPIKGHSYVFWYQQVLKNEFKFLISFQNENVFDETGMPKERFSAKCLPNSPCSLEIQATKLEDSAVYFCASSPKSTGVTDTQYFGPGTRLTVL.